Each of the 18 T cell receptor beta chains below was sequenced from the same sample in a study of cytomegalovirus exposure and HLA in healthy donors. Here immunoSEQ multiplex PCR was the method, and the copy in TCRdb shows in-frame clones only, minus some. The table includes about 150,000 clones, roughly 87% detected once. The sample taken for sequencing was PBMCs. The receptors were sampled from a man between 18 and 29 years old in good health and CMV-seropositive.

A single count supports this clone. This chain joins TRBV7-9 and TRBJ2-4; D is possibly TRBD2 (6 bases). Germline V gives CDR1 SEHNR, CDR2 FQNEAQ (reference sequence). This CDR3 spans 12 amino acids. The germline V and J ends were trimmed by 5 bases and 5 bases, with 7 bases remaining between them. CDR3 in DNA: TGTGCCAGCAGCCCGGGGGAAAACATTCAGTACTTC. The encoded protein is CASSPGENIQYF.

V is TRBV15 and J is TRBJ1-2, with D perhaps TRBD1 (6 bases). This CDR3 has 14 residues. CDR1 is LNHNV and CDR2 is YYDKDF in the germline V gene (reference sequence). Trimming pared 5 bases from V and 4 bases from J, leaving 14 bases between. CDR3 in DNA: TGTGCCACCAGCTTACAGGGACGACGCTATGGCTACACCTTC. This encodes CATSLQGRRYGYTF. The full variable domain, its missing parts supplied by reference TRBV15 and TRBJ1-2, is DAMVIQNPRYQVTQFGKPVTLSCSQTLNHNVMYWYQQKSSQAPKLLFHYYDKDFNNEADTPDNFQSRRPNTSFCFLDIRSPGLGDTAMYLCATSLQGRRYGYTFGSGTRLTVV.

This clone came up a few times. This CDR3 reads CASEEGTGLYGYTF. CDR3 in DNA: TGTGCCAGCGAAGAAGGGACAGGGCTTTATGGCTACACCTTC. The rearrangement joins TRBV6-1 to TRBJ1-2; 9 bases map to TRBD1. Germline CDR1 and CDR2: MNHNS and SASEGT. CDR3 length: 14 residues. The junction had 9 bases not matched to a gene; V was cut back by 8 bases and J by 5 bases.

This clone was seen only a few times. V usage is TRBV9 and J usage is TRBJ1-6, with TRBD1 matching over 10 bases. Losses at the gene ends were 1 base for V and 8 bases for J; bases not matched to a gene: 3. The germline gives CDR1 SGDLS, CDR2 YYNGEE. This CDR3 is built from 15 residues. The CDR3 sequence is CASSVQGQGYSPLHF. The CDR3, as DNA: TGTGCCAGCAGCGTACAGGGACAGGGGTATTCACCCCTCCACTTT.

The CDR3 region is CASIRRGRNNYGYTF. The CDR3 DNA sequence: TGTGCCAGCATTAGAAGGGGCCGTAATAACTATGGCTACACCTTC. V usage is TRBV6-1 and J usage is TRBJ1-2; D is possibly TRBD1 (5 bases). The ends were cut back, 7 bases at V and 1 base at J, with 16 bases in the middle. The CDR3 extends over 15 amino acids. Germline V lookup: CDR1 MNHNS, CDR2 SASEGT.

The chain has TRBV6-6 and TRBJ1-4; 10 bases map to TRBD1. Germline lookup yields CDR1 MNHNY and CDR2 SVGAGI (reference sequence). J gave up 8 bases and V 6 bases, and 12 bases lay outside the gene matches. CDR3 length: 16 amino acids. The CDR3: CASSPPAGQGKEKLFF. The CDR3 DNA follows: TGTGCCAGCAGCCCCCCCGCGGGACAGGGGAAAGAAAAACTGTTTTTT.

The V call is TRBV7-8, the J call TRBJ1-2; perhaps TRBD1 as D (5 bases). The germline V gene has CDR1 SGHVS and CDR2 FQNEAQ. The CDR3 is 16 residues long. The V and J ends lost 6 bases and 0 bases respectively, with 17 bases between them. The CDR3 region has the DNA TGTGCCAGCAGTCCCCAGGGTGTAAAAGCTAACTATGGCTACACCTTC. Residues: CASSPQGVKANYGYTF.

The J gene is TRBJ1-2, the V gene TRBV18; D gene unclear. There are 13 residues in the CDR3. The germline V and J ends were trimmed by 5 bases and 7 bases, with 14 bases remaining between them. Germline assignment: CDR1 KGHSH and CDR2 LQKENI. The CDR3 here is CASSEPLSAGYTF. CDR3 DNA: TGTGCCAGCTCAGAGCCCCTATCTGCTGGCTACACCTTC.

This chain uses TRBV7-2 with TRBJ1-1; D is undetermined. This CDR3 comprises 16 residues. V lost 2 bases and J 1 base, leaving 14 bases between the germline ends. Germline V gene lookup returns CDR1 SGHTA and CDR2 FQGNSA. CDR3 residues: CASSLTGLFANTEAFF. The CDR3 DNA sequence: TGTGCCAGCAGCTTAACGGGTCTTTTTGCGAACACTGAAGCTTTCTTT.

The gene calls are TRBV6-1 and TRBJ1-2; tentatively, D is TRBD1 (5 bases). The germline CDR1 and CDR2 sequences are MNHNS and SASEGT. The CDR3 contains 15 residues. The germline V and J ends were trimmed by 0 bases and 9 bases, with 17 bases remaining between them. The CDR3, as DNA: TGTGCCAGCAGTGAAGCAAGCTTAATAGACAGTAGCTACACCTTC. This gives the protein CASSEASLIDSSYTF.

In DNA, the CDR3 is TGTGCCATTACGCGGGAGAACACCGGGGAGCTGTTTTTT. This encodes CAITRENTGELFF. The chain couples TRBV19 to TRBJ2-2; tentative D call: TRBD2 (6 bases). The germline V gene encodes CDR1 LNHDA and CDR2 SQIVND (reference sequence). With 10 bases removed from V and 1 base from J, the gap between germline ends came to 10 bases. CDR3 length equals 13 residues.

The rearrangement uses TRBV18 and TRBJ1-5; 9 nucleotides line up with TRBD1. Germline V lookup: CDR1 KGHSH, CDR2 LQKENI. Trimming at V came to 2 bases and at J to 5 bases, leaving 22 bases not matched to a gene. The CDR3 consists of 21 residues. The CDR3 DNA reads as TGTGCCAGCTCACCATCAGAGAGCCACTACAGGGGGCGAACGGGACATCAGCCCCAGCATTTT. It specifies CASSPSESHYRGRTGHQPQHF.

The chain links TRBV6-5 to TRBJ2-3, with D possibly TRBD1 on 5 matching bases. The CDR3 length is 15 residues. The V gene lost 5 bases and the J gene lost 1 base, with 13 bases spanning the gap. CDR1 and CDR2 from the germline V gene are MNHEY and SVGAGI. The CDR3 sequence is CASSQGRIGTDTQYF. In DNA, the CDR3 is TGTGCCAGCAGTCAGGGTCGGATCGGCACAGATACGCAGTATTTT.

The chain combines TRBV9 with TRBJ1-1, with D tentatively TRBD1 (5 bases). CDR1 is SGDLS and CDR2 is YYNGEE in the germline V gene. V was clipped by 2 bases and J by 0 bases, with 11 bases between them. The CDR3 is 15 amino acids. The chain's CDR3 is CASSVEGGVNTEAFF. The CDR3 region has the DNA TGTGCCAGCAGCGTCGAGGGAGGGGTGAACACTGAAGCTTTCTTT.

CDR3 DNA sequence: TGTGCCAGCAGTGAAGCGCTTCGGGACAGCCATGGCTACACCTTC. This sequence encodes CASSEALRDSHGYTF. The V call is TRBV6-1, the J call TRBJ1-2; 7 bases align to TRBD1. Losses at the gene ends were 0 bases for V and 6 bases for J; bases not matched to a gene: 7. The germline V gene encodes CDR1 MNHNS and CDR2 SASEGT. The length of the CDR3 is 15 residues.

This sequence joins TRBV7-9 and TRBJ2-6, with D possibly TRBD1 on 5 matching bases. This CDR3 has 15 amino acids. Trimming cost V 3 bases and J 6 bases, with 12 bases left between them. The germline gives CDR1 SEHNR, CDR2 FQNEAQ (reference sequence). The CDR3 here is CASSLKAGKANVLTF. For the CDR3, the DNA is TGTGCCAGCAGCTTGAAGGCAGGGAAGGCCAACGTCCTGACTTTC.

The V gene is TRBV19, the J gene TRBJ1-1, with D perhaps matching TRBD1 (6 bases). CDR1 and CDR2 (germline): LNHDA, SQIVND (reference sequence). CDR3 length: 14 residues. V lost 7 bases and J lost 2, with 14 bases in between. This CDR3 is CASMMWTANTEAFF. The CDR3 DNA follows: TGTGCCAGTATGATGTGGACAGCTAACACTGAAGCTTTCTTT.

The chain carries TRBV4-1 and TRBJ2-1, with D unclear. V was shortened by 3 bases and J by 7 bases, with 10 bases between the two germline ends. This CDR3 is 13 amino acids long. In germline, CDR1 is MGHRA, CDR2 YSYEKL. Here the CDR3 reads CASSHMGYNEQFF. CDR3 in DNA: TGCGCCAGCAGCCATATGGGCTATAATGAGCAGTTCTTC.